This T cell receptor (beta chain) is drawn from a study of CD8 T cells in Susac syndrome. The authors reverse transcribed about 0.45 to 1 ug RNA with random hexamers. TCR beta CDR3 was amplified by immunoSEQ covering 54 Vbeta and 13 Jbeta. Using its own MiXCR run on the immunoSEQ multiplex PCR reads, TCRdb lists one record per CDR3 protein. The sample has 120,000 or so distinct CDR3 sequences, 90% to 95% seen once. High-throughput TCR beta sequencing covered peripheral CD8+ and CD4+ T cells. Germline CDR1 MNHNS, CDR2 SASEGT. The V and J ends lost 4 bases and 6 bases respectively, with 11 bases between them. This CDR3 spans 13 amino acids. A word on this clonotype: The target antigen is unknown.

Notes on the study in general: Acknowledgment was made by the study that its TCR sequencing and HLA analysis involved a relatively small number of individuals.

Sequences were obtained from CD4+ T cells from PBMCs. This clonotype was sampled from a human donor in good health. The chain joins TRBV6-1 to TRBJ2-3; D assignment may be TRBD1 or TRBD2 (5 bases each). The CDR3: CASSGFRDDTQYF. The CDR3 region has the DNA TGTGCCAGCAGTGGGTTCCGGGACGATACGCAGTATTTT.